Listed here are 14 T cell receptor beta chains from one sample, sequenced in a study of PD-1 blockade in classical Hodgkin lymphoma (dated by TCRdb to 2018 to 2021). The sample's time point, from its label and the paper: cycle 1 day 1 (C1D1), immediately before nivolumab initiation. Relapse after autologous stem cell transplantation had occurred in all trial patients, and cohorts A, B and C were distinguished by prior brentuximab vedotin exposure. Library preparation used the immunoSEQ multiplex PCR assay. The table comes from immuneACCESS by way of TCRdb, which keeps in-frame sequences with V and J called. Part of the clones is missing from these tables; in studies checked, under half for an unresolved V gene and the rest for unknown reasons. This sample has fewer than 90,000 clones in its table, and around 90% of those were observed once. Roughly a fifth of the sample goes to the ten largest clones.

The sequences come from peripheral blood mononuclear cells (PBMCs), collected at baseline. All receptors come from a human donor with classical Hodgkin lymphoma.

This clone was detected once. The J gene is TRBJ2-7, the V gene TRBV28, with D uncertain. V was clipped by 10 bases and J by 0 bases, with 10 bases between them. CDR3 size: 12 residues. Per germline, CDR1 MDHEN and CDR2 SYDVKM. The CDR3 DNA is TGTGCCACTCTAGAGAGCTCCTACGAGCAGTACTTC. Translated: CATLESSYEQYF. Supplemented by reference TRBV28 and TRBJ2-7, the full variable domain reads DVKVTQSSRYLVKRTGEKVFLECVQDMDHENMFWYRQDPGLGLRLIYFSYDVKMKEKGDIPEGYSVSREKKERFSLILESASTNQTSMYLCATLESSYEQYFGPGTRLTVT.

For this clone: Relative to the germline gene, one junction end is altered; a read error may explain this. This chain joins TRBV5-3 and TRBJ2-5; D unresolved. TRBV5-3 is sorted into the ORF group, with uncertain function. This CDR3 has 15 amino acids. CDR3 coding DNA: TGTGCCAGCAGCTTCGGGTCTTGGTACCAAGAGACCCAGTACTTC. Protein sequence: CASSFGSWYQETQYF.

The chain recombines TRBV25-1 with TRBJ2-3; TRBD2 is a possible D gene (6 bases). Per the germline V gene, CDR1 is MGHDK and CDR2 is SYGVNS. This CDR3 has 17 amino acids. V was trimmed by 1 base and J by 1 base, leaving 15 bases between them. This chain's CDR3 is CASSEFEEGTGTDTQYF. CDR3 coding DNA: TGTGCCAGCAGTGAATTTGAGGAGGGGACGGGCACAGATACGCAGTATTTT.

The chain has TRBV5-6 and TRBJ2-3, with 10 bases matching TRBD2. After removal of 2 bases from V and 9 bases from J, the junction contained 3 bases not matched to a gene. The CDR3 loop spans 13 amino acids. The germline gives CDR1 SGHDT, CDR2 YYEEEE. The CDR3 sequence: CASSLEREGTQYF. Here the CDR3 DNA reads TGTGCCAGCAGCTTAGAGCGGGAGGGAACGCAGTATTTT. Supplemented by reference TRBV5-6 and TRBJ2-3, the full variable domain reads DAGVTQSPTHLIKTRGQQVTLRCSPKSGHDTVSWYQQALGQGPQFIFQYYEEEERQRGNFPDRFSGHQFPNYSSELNVNALLLGDSALYLCASSLEREGTQYFGPGTRLTVL.

The chain combines TRBV30 with TRBJ1-2; no reliable D call. Trimming cost V 5 bases and J 4 bases, with 17 bases left between them. Germline CDR1 is GTSNPN and CDR2 is SVGIG (reference sequence). This CDR3 region has 14 residues. The CDR3 DNA sequence: TGTGCCTGGGGTTGGGCGGTCACGGGCTATGGCTACACCTTC. This translates into CAWGWAVTGYGYTF.

This clone came up once. The rearrangement links TRBV4-2 to TRBJ1-1; no definite D call. The V and J ends lost 5 bases and 0 bases respectively, with 13 bases between them. CDR1 and CDR2 (germline): LGHNA, YNFKEQ. This CDR3 is built from 15 residues. DNA for the CDR3: TGTGCCAGCAGCGGTTCAGACGGACTGAACACTGAAGCTTTCTTT. Amino acid sequence: CASSGSDGLNTEAFF.

The V call is TRBV13, the J call TRBJ2-3, with a tentative D call TRBD1 (6 bases). Germline V gene data show CDR1 as PRHDT and CDR2 as FYEKMQ (reference sequence). Trimming took off 1 base at V and 0 bases at J, with 14 bases between the two ends. This CDR3 has 17 amino acids. CDR3 nucleotides: TGTGCCAGCAGCTTAGAAGGGGACACTGCTAGCACAGATACGCAGTATTTT. Protein product: CASSLEGDTASTDTQYF.

V and J are TRBV6-5 and TRBJ1-1; tentative D call: TRBD1 (6 bases). This CDR3 has 15 amino acids. V was shortened by 5 bases and J by 0 bases, with 13 bases between the two germline ends. Germline V CDR1 and CDR2: MNHEY, SVGAGI. CDR3 residues: CASSHGQTMNTEAFF. In DNA, the CDR3 is TGTGCCAGCAGTCACGGACAGACAATGAACACTGAAGCTTTCTTT.

The V gene is TRBV19, the J gene TRBJ1-2; D remains ambiguous. The CDR3 spans 12 residues. The V end lost 0 bases, the J end lost 9 bases, and 8 bases lay between the germline ends. CDR1 is LNHDA, CDR2 SQIVND, per germline (reference sequence). The CDR3 nucleotides read TGTGCCAGTAGTATAGATCGTTGGAGCTACACCTTC. It specifies CASSIDRWSYTF.

CDR3 nucleotides: TGCGCCAGCAGTGAGAATGGAGGCGGCCTGATGAACACCGGGGAGCTGTTTTTT. Protein sequence: CASSENGGGLMNTGELFF. The chain has TRBV10-1 and TRBJ2-2; maybe TRBD2 (5 bases). Germline V gives CDR1 WNHNN, CDR2 SYGVQD (reference sequence). This CDR3 has 18 amino acids. Trimming cost V 2 bases and J 1 base, with 17 bases left between them.

There are a few counts of this clone. V and J are TRBV5-1 and TRBJ2-7; TRBD1 matches at 12 bases. CDR1 is SGHRS and CDR2 is YFSETQ in the germline V gene. V dropped 7 bases and J dropped 6; count of bases not matched to a gene: 8. The CDR3 runs to 14 residues. CDR3 nucleotide sequence: TGCGCCAGCGCAGGGACAGGGGGCTCTATCGAGCAGTACTTC. This encodes CASAGTGGSIEQYF.

This chain links TRBV27 with TRBJ1-6, with D possibly matching TRBD1 (6 bases). The CDR3 extends over 16 amino acids. V was pared by 6 bases and J by 5 bases, with 17 bases between. Per the germline V gene, CDR1 is MNHEY and CDR2 is SMNVEV (reference sequence). In DNA, the CDR3 is TGTGCCAGCAGGCTTTCCGGGACACTTCATAATTCACCCCTCCACTTT. Translated, it gives CASRLSGTLHNSPLHF.

This sequence joins TRBV28 and TRBJ2-1; 11 bases are a match to TRBD1. The V gene's germline CDR1 is MDHEN and CDR2 SYDVKM. The ends lost 3 bases at V and 4 bases at J; junction bases unmatched: 5. The CDR3 runs to 16 residues. The CDR3 region has the DNA TGTGCCAGCAGTTTTACCGGGACAGGGGGGTACAATGAGCAGTTCTTC. Protein sequence: CASSFTGTGGYNEQFF. Looking up the rest from reference TRBV28 and TRBJ2-1 gives the full variable domain: DVKVTQSSRYLVKRTGEKVFLECVQDMDHENMFWYRQDPGLGLRLIYFSYDVKMKEKGDIPEGYSVSREKKERFSLILESASTNQTSMYLCASSFTGTGGYNEQFFGPGTRLTVL.

The rearrangement links TRBV27 to TRBJ2-7; no reliable D call. CDR1 MNHEY and CDR2 SMNVEV come from the germline V gene (reference sequence). This CDR3 contains 15 residues. The V end was cut by 2 bases, the J end by 2 bases, with 13 bases between. CDR3 sequence: CASSLQENPAYEQYF. CDR3 DNA sequence: TGTGCCAGCAGTTTACAGGAGAACCCAGCCTACGAGCAGTACTTC.